This T cell receptor (beta chain) comes out of a study of T cells in Graves' hyperthyroidism and ophthalmopathy. The investigators amplified TCR beta CDR3 regions from RNA transcripts. Using the HTBI primer set, a first-round RT-PCR was run on the TCR CDR3. One entry per CDR3 protein, called by TCRdb with MiXCR from the multiplex PCR reads. The repertoire holds 640,000 or so distinct CDR3 sequences, with approximately 15% as singletons. This clonotype turned up a few times. The antigen is not known. Duration under 3 months, a NOSPECS grade of at least 4, and a Clinical Activity Score of at least 3 characterized the ophthalmopathy patients. PBMCs came from more than 9 ml fresh peripheral blood. Study-wide points: Ophthalmopathy cases were set apart from stable hyperthyroidism by a 13 V-J model. Blood also showed most of the thyroid clonotypes that were expanded above 0.001.

Per the germline V gene, CDR1 is SGHTA and CDR2 is FQGTGA. This CDR3 has 15 amino acids. V shed 5 bases and J 3 bases; nucleotides not matched to a gene: 6. Sequenced input: blood. The chain employs TRBV7-3 and TRBJ2-3; 9 bases are shared with TRBD2. The sequence came from a woman between 18 and 29 years old with Graves' ophthalmopathy. The CDR3 here is CASSVSGRQTDTQYF. The CDR3 nucleotides are TGTGCCAGCAGCGTTAGCGGGAGACAGACAGATACGCAGTATTTT.